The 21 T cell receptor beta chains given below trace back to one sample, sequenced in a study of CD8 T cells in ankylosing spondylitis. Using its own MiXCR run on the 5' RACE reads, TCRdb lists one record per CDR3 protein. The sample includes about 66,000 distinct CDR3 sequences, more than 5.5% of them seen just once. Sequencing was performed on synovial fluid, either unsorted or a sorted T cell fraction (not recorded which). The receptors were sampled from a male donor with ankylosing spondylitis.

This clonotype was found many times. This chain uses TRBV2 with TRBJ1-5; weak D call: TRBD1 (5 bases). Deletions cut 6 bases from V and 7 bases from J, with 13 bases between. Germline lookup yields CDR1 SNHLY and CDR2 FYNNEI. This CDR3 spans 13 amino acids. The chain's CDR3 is CASREGPLQPQHF. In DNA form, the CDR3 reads TGTGCCAGCAGAGAGGGACCCTTGCAGCCCCAGCATTTT. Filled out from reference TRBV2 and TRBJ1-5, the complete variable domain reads EPEVTQTPSHQVTQMGQEVILRCVPISNHLYFYWYRQILGQKVEFLVSFYNNEISEKSEIFDDQFSVERPDGSNFTLKIRSTKLEDSAMYFCASREGPLQPQHFGDGTRLSIL.

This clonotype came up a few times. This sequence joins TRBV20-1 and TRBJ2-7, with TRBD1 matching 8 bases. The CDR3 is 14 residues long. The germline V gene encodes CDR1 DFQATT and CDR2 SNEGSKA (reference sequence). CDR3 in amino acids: CGVPRGQDFYEQYF. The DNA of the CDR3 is TGCGGGGTGCCGAGGGGACAGGACTTTTACGAGCAGTACTTC.

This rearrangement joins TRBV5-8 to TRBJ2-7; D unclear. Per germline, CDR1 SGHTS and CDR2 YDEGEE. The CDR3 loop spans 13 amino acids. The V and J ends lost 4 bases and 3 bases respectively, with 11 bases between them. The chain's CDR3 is CASSRDLDYEQYF. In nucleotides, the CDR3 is TGTGCCAGCAGCAGGGATTTGGACTACGAGCAGTACTTC.

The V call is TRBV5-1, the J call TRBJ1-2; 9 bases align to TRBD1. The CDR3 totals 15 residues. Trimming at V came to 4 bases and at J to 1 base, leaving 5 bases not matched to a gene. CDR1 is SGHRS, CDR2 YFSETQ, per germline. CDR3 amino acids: CASSRGQGFNYGYTF. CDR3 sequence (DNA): TGCGCCAGCAGCCGGGGACAGGGATTTAACTATGGCTACACCTTC.

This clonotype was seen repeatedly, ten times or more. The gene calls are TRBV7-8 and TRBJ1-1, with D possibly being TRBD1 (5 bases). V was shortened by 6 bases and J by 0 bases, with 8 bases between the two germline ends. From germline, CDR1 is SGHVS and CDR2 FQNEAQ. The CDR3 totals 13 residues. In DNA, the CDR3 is TGTGCCAGCAGTCCAGGGATGAACACTGAAGCTTTCTTT. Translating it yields CASSPGMNTEAFF.

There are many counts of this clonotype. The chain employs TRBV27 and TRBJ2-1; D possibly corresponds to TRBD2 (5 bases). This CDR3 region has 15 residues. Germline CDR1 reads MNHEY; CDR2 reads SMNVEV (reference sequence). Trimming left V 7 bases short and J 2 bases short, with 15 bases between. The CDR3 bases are TGTGCCAGCATCAAATCCCGGGGAACCTACAATGAGCAGTTCTTC. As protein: CASIKSRGTYNEQFF.

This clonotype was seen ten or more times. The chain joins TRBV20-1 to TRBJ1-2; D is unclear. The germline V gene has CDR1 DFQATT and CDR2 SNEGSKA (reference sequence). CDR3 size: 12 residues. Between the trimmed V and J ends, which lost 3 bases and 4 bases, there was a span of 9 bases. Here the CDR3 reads CSASHRGYGYTF. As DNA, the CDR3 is TGCAGTGCTAGTCACAGAGGCTATGGCTACACCTTC.

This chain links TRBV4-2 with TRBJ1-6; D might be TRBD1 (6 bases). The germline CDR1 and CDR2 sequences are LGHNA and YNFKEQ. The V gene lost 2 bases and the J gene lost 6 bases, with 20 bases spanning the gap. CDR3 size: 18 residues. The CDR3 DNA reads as TGTGCCAGCAGCCAAAGGGTGGGCGGACAGAGAGTTAATTCACCCCTCCACTTT. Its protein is CASSQRVGGQRVNSPLHF.

The DNA for the CDR3 is TGTGCCAGCAGCCCCGACAGGGAATTCACCTACGAGCAGTACTTC. Its translation: CASSPDREFTYEQYF. V and J are TRBV11-2 and TRBJ2-7, with 7 bases fitting TRBD1. V lost 5 bases to trimming and J lost 2 bases; unmatched junction nucleotides: 9. The CDR3 is 15 residues long. Germline V CDR1 and CDR2: SGHAT, FQNNGV.

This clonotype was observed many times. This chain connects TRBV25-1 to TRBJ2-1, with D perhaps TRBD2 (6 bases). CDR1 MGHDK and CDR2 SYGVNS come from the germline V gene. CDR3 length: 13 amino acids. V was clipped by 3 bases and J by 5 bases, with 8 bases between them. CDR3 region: CASSEAGNNEQFF. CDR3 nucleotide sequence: TGTGCCAGCAGTGAGGCGGGGAACAATGAGCAGTTCTTC. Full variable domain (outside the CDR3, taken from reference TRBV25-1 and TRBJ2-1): EADIYQTPRYLVIGTGKKITLECSQTMGHDKMYWYQQDPGMELHLIHYSYGVNSTEKGDLSSESTVSRIRTEHFPLTLESARPSHTSQYLCASSEAGNNEQFFGPGTRLTVL.

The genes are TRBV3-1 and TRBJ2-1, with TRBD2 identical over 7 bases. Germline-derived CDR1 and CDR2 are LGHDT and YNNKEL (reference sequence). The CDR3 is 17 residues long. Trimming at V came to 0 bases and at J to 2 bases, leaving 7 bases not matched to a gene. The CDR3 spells CASSQDRRERTYNEQFF. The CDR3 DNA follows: TGTGCCAGCAGCCAAGATCGGCGGGAGCGCACCTACAATGAGCAGTTCTTC.

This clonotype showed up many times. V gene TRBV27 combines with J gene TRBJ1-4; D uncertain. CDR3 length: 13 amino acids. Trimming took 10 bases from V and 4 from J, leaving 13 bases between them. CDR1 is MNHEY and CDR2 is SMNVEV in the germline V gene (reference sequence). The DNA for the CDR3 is TGTGCCACGGCGGACGGATTTAATGAAAAACTGTTTTTT. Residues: CATADGFNEKLFF.

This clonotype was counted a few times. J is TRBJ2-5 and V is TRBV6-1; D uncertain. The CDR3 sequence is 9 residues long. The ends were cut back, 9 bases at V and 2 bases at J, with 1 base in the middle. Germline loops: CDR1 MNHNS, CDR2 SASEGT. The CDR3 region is CARQETQYF. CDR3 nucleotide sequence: TGTGCCAGACAAGAGACCCAGTACTTC.

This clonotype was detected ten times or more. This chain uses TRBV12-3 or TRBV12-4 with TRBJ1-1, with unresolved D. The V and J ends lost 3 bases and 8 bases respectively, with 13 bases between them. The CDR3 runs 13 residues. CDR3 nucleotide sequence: TGTGCCAGCAGTTTTCAAGTGAAACAGGAAGCTTTCTTT. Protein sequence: CASSFQVKQEAFF.

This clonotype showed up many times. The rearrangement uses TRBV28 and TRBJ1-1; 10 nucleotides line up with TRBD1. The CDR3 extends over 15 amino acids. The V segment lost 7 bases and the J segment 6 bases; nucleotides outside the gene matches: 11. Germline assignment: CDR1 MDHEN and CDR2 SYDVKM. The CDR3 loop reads CASILPGQGRSEAFF. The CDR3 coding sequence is TGTGCCAGCATCCTACCGGGACAGGGGCGTTCTGAAGCTTTCTTT.

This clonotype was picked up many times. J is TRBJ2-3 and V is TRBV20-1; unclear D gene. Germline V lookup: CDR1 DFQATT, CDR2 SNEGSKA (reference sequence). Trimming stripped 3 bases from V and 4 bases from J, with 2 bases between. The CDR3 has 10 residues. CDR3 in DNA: TGCAGTGCTAGTGCAGATACGCAGTATTTT. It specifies CSASADTQYF.

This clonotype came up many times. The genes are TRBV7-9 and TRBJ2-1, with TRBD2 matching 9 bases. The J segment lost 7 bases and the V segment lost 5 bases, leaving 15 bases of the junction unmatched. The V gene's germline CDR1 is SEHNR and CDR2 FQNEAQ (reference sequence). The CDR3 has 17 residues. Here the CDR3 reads CASSRASGNREKNEQFF. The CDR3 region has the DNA TGTGCCAGCAGCCGAGCTAGCGGGAATAGGGAAAAAAATGAGCAGTTCTTC.

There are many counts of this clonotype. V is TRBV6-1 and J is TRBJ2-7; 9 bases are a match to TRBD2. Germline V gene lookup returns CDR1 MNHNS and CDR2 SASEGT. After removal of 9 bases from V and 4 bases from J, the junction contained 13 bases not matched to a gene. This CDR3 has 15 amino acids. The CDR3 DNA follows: TGTGCCAGTCTAGACCCGGGACTAGCACTTTACGAGCAGTACTTC. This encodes CASLDPGLALYEQYF.

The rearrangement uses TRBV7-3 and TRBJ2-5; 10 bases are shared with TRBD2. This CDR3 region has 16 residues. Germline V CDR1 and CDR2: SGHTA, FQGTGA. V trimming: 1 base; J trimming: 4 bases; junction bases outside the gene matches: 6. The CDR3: CASSLNGASGRETQYF. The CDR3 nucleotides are TGTGCCAGCAGCTTAAATGGGGCTAGCGGGAGAGAGACCCAGTACTTC.

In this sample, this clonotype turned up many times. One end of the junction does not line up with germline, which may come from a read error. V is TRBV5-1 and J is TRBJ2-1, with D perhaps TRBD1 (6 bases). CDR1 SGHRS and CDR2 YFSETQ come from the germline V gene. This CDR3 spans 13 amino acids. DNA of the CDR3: TGCGTCAGCAGCTACGAGTTAACAGGGGAGCAGTTCTTC. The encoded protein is CVSSYELTGEQFF.

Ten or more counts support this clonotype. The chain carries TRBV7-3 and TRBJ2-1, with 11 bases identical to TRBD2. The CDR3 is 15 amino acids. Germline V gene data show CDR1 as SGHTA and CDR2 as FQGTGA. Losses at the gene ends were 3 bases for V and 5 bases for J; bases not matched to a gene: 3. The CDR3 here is CASSFLGLADNEQFF. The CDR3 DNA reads TGTGCCAGCAGCTTCTTGGGACTAGCGGACAATGAGCAGTTCTTC.